This TCR beta chain derives from a study of T-cell memory formation after mild COVID-19. MiXCR, applied by TCRdb to the 5' RACE reads, yields one record per CDR3 protein. The sample consists of approximately 350,000 distinct CDR3 sequences, around 27% of them appearing once. Germline loops: CDR1 SGHTA, CDR2 FQGNSA. The CDR3 consists of 16 residues. Points on this clonotype: The junction and the germline gene differ at one end; a read error may be behind it.

The sequencing input was PBMCs or a T cell subset sorted from them (not recorded which). The chain joins TRBV7-2 to TRBJ2-5, with unresolved D. This clonotype was sampled from an adult woman who had mild COVID-19 (a few samples of this study predate the infection). Cell type and time point are not known. The DNA of the CDR3 is TGTGCCAGCAGCTTACGCGCCCAACTTGGGCAAGAGACCCCGTACTTC. Translation: CASSLRAQLGQETPYF.